Below, 18 T cell receptor beta chains from the same sample are listed, as sequenced in a study of blood T cells in healthy people across ages. PCR was performed a second time for about 7 to 11 cycles using a sample-barcoded 5' primer and a J-beta primer mix. TCRdb re-called the 5' RACE reads with MiXCR, one entry per CDR3 protein. The sample shows 790,000 or so distinct CDR3 sequences, about 56% of them seen only once. The sequencing sample was made of blood. The source is a man aged 35-49 years in good health.

The rearrangement links TRBV9 to TRBJ2-7; D not resolved. Germline V lookup: CDR1 SGDLS, CDR2 YYNGEE. V was cut by 4 bases and J by 1 base, with 12 bases left in between. The CDR3 totals 14 residues. DNA of the CDR3: TGTGCCAGCAGCCCCGATGGCGGTTCCTACGAGCAGTACTTC. Translated: CASSPDGGSYEQYF.

The genes are TRBV20-1 and TRBJ2-3; TRBD2 matches 14 bases. Germline CDR1 is DFQATT and CDR2 is SNEGSKA (reference sequence). The V segment lost 4 bases and the J segment 1 base; nucleotides outside the gene matches: 13. The CDR3 runs to 19 residues. CDR3 bases: TGCAGTGCTACAACTCCGACTAGCGGGAGGGGCTACGGCACAGATACGCAGTATTTT. As protein: CSATTPTSGRGYGTDTQYF.

This chain joins TRBV5-6 and TRBJ2-5; 10 bases align to TRBD2. This CDR3 has 16 amino acids. The V gene's germline CDR1 is SGHDT and CDR2 YYEEEE. Losses at the gene ends were 0 bases for V and 11 bases for J; bases not matched to a gene: 13. The CDR3 loop is CASSLGASGSFYEQYF. CDR3 DNA sequence: TGTGCCAGCAGCTTGGGGGCTAGCGGGAGTTTCTATGAGCAGTACTTC.

At least ten counts were recorded for this clonotype. The rearrangement uses TRBV29-1 and TRBJ2-6; unclear D gene. Trimming pared 4 bases from V and 4 bases from J, leaving 11 bases between. This CDR3 spans 14 amino acids. Germline V CDR1 and CDR2: SQVTM, ANQGSEA. The CDR3: CSVVSSYGANVLTF. The DNA for the CDR3 is TGCAGCGTTGTAAGCTCATACGGGGCCAACGTCCTGACTTTC.

The gene calls are TRBV6-6 and TRBJ1-6, with 7 bases that match TRBD1. The CDR3 covers 17 residues. J was trimmed by 9 bases and V by 4 bases; bases with no gene match: 15. In germline, CDR1 is MNHNY, CDR2 SVGAGI (reference sequence). CDR3 sequence (DNA): TGTGCCAGCAGTTTCCTGGGACAGACCACTGGAGGTTCACCCCTCCACTTT. This gives the protein CASSFLGQTTGGSPLHF.

This clonotype was picked up a small number of times. The chain employs TRBV7-2 and TRBJ2-3; no clear D. The CDR3 contains 14 residues. Trimming shortened V by 1 base and J by 5 bases, and 10 bases separated the two germline ends. The germline V gene has CDR1 SGHTA and CDR2 FQGNSA. This CDR3 reads CASSLVRRGDTQYF. The CDR3 bases are TGTGCCAGCAGCTTAGTGAGGAGAGGAGATACGCAGTATTTT. Based on the CDR3 plus reference TRBV7-2 and TRBJ2-3, the full variable domain is GAGVSQSPSNKVTEKGKDVELRCDPISGHTALYWYRQSLGQGLEFLIYFQGNSAPDKSGLPSDRFSAERTGGSVSTLTIQRTQQEDSAVYLCASSLVRRGDTQYFGPGTRLTVL.

The chain links TRBV28 to TRBJ2-5, with D possibly being TRBD1 or TRBD2 (5 bases each). Germline-derived CDR1 and CDR2 are MDHEN and SYDVKM. The CDR3 consists of 15 residues. V lost 6 bases to trimming and J lost 2 bases, with 16 bases between them. The DNA for the CDR3 is TGTGCCAGCAGCCTACCCCTTGGGGGACAAGAGACCCAGTACTTC. Its translation is CASSLPLGGQETQYF.

This chain uses TRBV3-1 with TRBJ2-3; possible D gene TRBD2, 6 bases. Germline values: CDR1 LGHDT, CDR2 YNNKEL (reference sequence). V dropped 1 base and J dropped 2 bases, with 10 bases sitting between them. The CDR3 covers 15 residues. The CDR3 loop is CASSQGEVYTDTQYF. DNA of the CDR3: TGTGCCAGCAGCCAAGGGGAGGTTTACACAGATACGCAGTATTTT.

This clonotype appeared many times. This chain links TRBV12-3 or TRBV12-4 with TRBJ2-1; 8 bases map to TRBD2. V lost 7 bases and J lost 5; bases outside the gene matches: 10. The CDR3 length is 15 residues. The CDR3 DNA reads as TGTGCCAGCACCGTCGGGGGGGGGTATAACAATGAGCAGTTCTTC. Its protein is CASTVGGGYNNEQFF.

This sequence joins TRBV10-3 and TRBJ2-1; no definite D call. The CDR3 covers 14 residues. V lost 7 bases, J lost 5 bases, and 15 bases lay in between. Per the germline V gene, CDR1 is ENHRY and CDR2 is SYGVKD. CDR3 sequence (DNA): TGTGCCATCAAGTGGAGTAGAGAGGACAATGAGCAGTTCTTC. Amino acid sequence: CAIKWSREDNEQFF.

This clonotype came up a few times. The rearrangement links TRBV12-3 or TRBV12-4 to TRBJ2-6; the match to TRBD2 covers 8 bases. Trimming removed 1 base from V and 2 bases from J; junction bases left unmatched: 7. The CDR3 extends over 18 amino acids. CDR3 in amino acids: CASSLETGGPTGANVLTF. The CDR3 nucleotides read TGTGCCAGCAGTTTAGAGACGGGAGGGCCTACTGGGGCCAACGTCCTGACTTTC.

The chain links TRBV10-3 to TRBJ1-1; D is perhaps TRBD1 (5 bases). Germline V gene data show CDR1 as ENHRY and CDR2 as SYGVKD. The germline V and J ends were trimmed by 6 bases and 6 bases, with 17 bases remaining between them. The CDR3 length is 14 residues. In DNA form, the CDR3 reads TGTGCCATCAGAGAGGAACAGGTCGTCTCTGAAGCTTTCTTT. Translation gives CAIREEQVVSEAFF.

The chain couples TRBV7-2 to TRBJ2-6; no reliable D call. With 5 bases removed from V and 0 bases from J, the gap between germline ends came to 11 bases. CDR1 and CDR2 from the germline V gene are SGHTA and FQGNSA. The CDR3 runs to 16 residues. CDR3 residues: CASSTNHNSGANVLTF. The CDR3 DNA reads as TGTGCCAGCAGCACGAATCACAACTCTGGGGCCAACGTCCTGACTTTC.

This sequence joins TRBV20-1 and TRBJ2-7; weak D call: TRBD2 (6 bases). V was trimmed by 3 bases and J by 1 base, leaving 13 bases between them. The CDR3 is 14 residues long. CDR1 is DFQATT and CDR2 is SNEGSKA in the germline V gene (reference sequence). The CDR3 DNA is TGCAGTGCTAGGACCCTCGGAGGGTCCTACGAGCAGTACTTC. Amino acid sequence: CSARTLGGSYEQYF.

The rearrangement links TRBV10-3 to TRBJ2-1; D is possibly TRBD2 (5 bases). Germline lookup yields CDR1 ENHRY and CDR2 SYGVKD. The CDR3 is 16 amino acids. Trimming shortened V by 10 bases and J by 0 bases, and 19 bases separated the two germline ends. The CDR3: CATADSAWVSYNEQFF. The CDR3 nucleotides read TGTGCCACGGCGGACTCGGCTTGGGTCTCCTACAATGAGCAGTTCTTC.

The chain carries TRBV20-1 and TRBJ2-3; perhaps D is TRBD1 or TRBD2 (5 bases each). The CDR3 loop spans 18 amino acids. The germline V and J ends were trimmed by 3 bases and 1 base, with 23 bases remaining between them. Germline V lookup: CDR1 DFQATT, CDR2 SNEGSKA (reference sequence). In nucleotides, the CDR3 is TGCAGTGCTAGTGAACCCGATCGGGGCCACGGAGGCACAGATACGCAGTATTTT. This translates into CSASEPDRGHGGTDTQYF.

The rearrangement joins TRBV6-1 to TRBJ1-2; 9 bases map to TRBD1. CDR1 and CDR2 (germline): MNHNS, SASEGT. Trimming cost V 8 bases and J 3 bases; bases outside gene matches: 16. CDR3 length: 17 amino acids. In DNA, the CDR3 is TGTGCCAGCGGATCCGGGACAGGGCTTTTTGGGGACTATGGCTACACCTTC. Translation: CASGSGTGLFGDYGYTF.

The V and J genes are TRBV6-2 or TRBV6-3 and TRBJ2-5, with D hard to call. The J call is doubtful: the DNA matches TRBJ2-7 better. The CDR3 contains 13 residues. Germline V gene sequence: CDR1 MNHEY, CDR2 SVGEGT. The CDR3 region is CASSPQYPYEQYF. The DNA of the CDR3 is TGTGCCAGCAGTCCCCAGTATCCCTACGAGCAGTACTTC.